This TCR beta chain was recorded in a study of long-term antiretroviral therapy in people with HIV. Every donor had one or more pre-ART and two or more post-ART PBMC samples. All participants with HIV were treated in the United States. CDR1 and CDR2 from the germline V gene are SGHVS and FQNEAQ. V gave up 5 bases and J gave up 7 bases, with 23 bases separating them. The CDR3 loop spans 16 amino acids. The assay used was immunoSEQ (version v3.0), run at survey level. TCRdb keeps only in-frame clones here, not all; method: immunoSEQ multiplex PCR. Here the sample spans 20,000 to 25,000 clones, under 85% being singletons. Turning to this clone: The antigen remains unidentified.

Study observations and caveats: Clonal expansions arising prior to ART prevailed in the repertoire at every time point. Controls had broader CDR3 length ranges than HIV repertoires did.

The chain uses TRBV7-8 and TRBJ1-1; D unresolved. The receptor was derived from a man aged 35-49 years with HIV. This sample comprised unsorted PBMCs, obtained 0.5 years before starting antiretroviral therapy. Here the CDR3 DNA reads TGTGCCAGCAGCCCACGGTCCGGGCAGGCTTTCCATGAAGCTTTCTTT. This sequence encodes CASSPRSGQAFHEAFF.